A single sample is the source of the 18 T cell receptor beta chains below, sequenced in a study of blood T cell repertoires in COVID-19. Sequencing was performed with immunoSEQ multiplex PCR; in TCRdb, only in-frame clones are kept and a portion is missing. The sample has about 200,000 clones; around 86% are singletons. The sample consisted of peripheral blood. The receptors here all came from a middle-aged man with acute or convalescent COVID-19.

The chain employs TRBV30 and TRBJ2-7; possibly TRBD1 for D (7 bases). The CDR3 consists of 13 residues. V was shortened by 1 base and J by 6 bases, with 13 bases between the two germline ends. From germline, CDR1 is GTSNPN and CDR2 SVGIG (reference sequence). The CDR3 is CAWSGRGRFEQYF. The CDR3 bases are TGTGCCTGGAGTGGGAGGGGGCGCTTCGAGCAGTACTTC.

This chain uses TRBV11-2 with TRBJ2-7; TRBD2 aligns across 9 bases. The CDR3 is 16 residues long. V gave up 1 base and J gave up 1 base; unmatched junction bases: 5. Per germline, CDR1 SGHAT and CDR2 FQNNGV. The CDR3, as DNA: TGTGCCAGCAGCTTAGCTGGTAGCGGGGGTTCCTACGAGCAGTACTTC. Encoded protein: CASSLAGSGGSYEQYF. Full variable domain (outside the CDR3, taken from reference TRBV11-2 and TRBJ2-7): EAGVAQSPRYKIIEKRQSVAFWCNPISGHATLYWYQQILGQGPKLLIQFQNNGVVDDSQLPKDRFSAERLKGVDSTLKIQPAKLEDSAVYLCASSLAGSGGSYEQYFGPGTRLTVT.

V is TRBV7-8 and J is TRBJ1-4, with TRBD1 matching 8 bases. Germline-derived CDR1 and CDR2 are SGHVS and FQNEAQ. The CDR3 consists of 14 residues. The CDR3 here is CATGAGARLEKLFF. CDR3 DNA: TGTGCGACAGGGGCCGGGGCGAGATTAGAAAAACTGTTTTTT. Using reference TRBV7-8 and TRBJ1-4 for the parts outside the CDR3, the full variable domain is GAGVSQSPRYKVAKRGQDVALRCDPISGHVSLFWYQQALGQGPEFLTYFQNEAQLDKSGLPSDRFFAERPEGSVSTLKIQRTQQEDSAVYLCATGAGARLEKLFFGSGTQLSVL.

The chain employs TRBV12-3 or TRBV12-4 and TRBJ1-1; D not resolved. The germline V and J ends were trimmed by 2 bases and 6 bases, with 7 bases remaining between them. This CDR3 has 12 amino acids. The CDR3 spells CASSLITAEAFF. CDR3 sequence (DNA): TGTGCCAGCAGTTTAATCACAGCTGAAGCTTTCTTT.

This clone was observed a handful of times. The chain joins TRBV2 to TRBJ1-1, with D unclear. The length of the CDR3 is 14 residues. CDR1 SNHLY and CDR2 FYNNEI come from the germline V gene. V was trimmed by 3 bases and J by 2 bases, leaving 10 bases between them. The CDR3 protein is CASSELQTNTEAFF. CDR3 DNA: TGTGCCAGCAGTGAGCTACAGACAAACACTGAAGCTTTCTTT. Filled out from reference TRBV2 and TRBJ1-1, the complete variable domain reads EPEVTQTPSHQVTQMGQEVILRCVPISNHLYFYWYRQILGQKVEFLVSFYNNEISEKSEIFDDQFSVERPDGSNFTLKIRSTKLEDSAMYFCASSELQTNTEAFFGQGTRLTVV.

CDR3: CASSGHWGGGTSTDTQYF. Here the CDR3 DNA reads TGTGCCAGCAGTGGGCACTGGGGCGGGGGGACTAGCACAGATACGCAGTATTTT. The rearrangement uses TRBV6-1 and TRBJ2-3; 8 nucleotides align to TRBD2. Looked up from germline, CDR1 is MNHNS and CDR2 is SASEGT. Trimming took 4 bases from V and 0 from J; bases not matched to a gene: 12. The CDR3 totals 18 residues.

The chain joins TRBV4-1 to TRBJ1-1; TRBD1 matches at 7 bases. The germline V gene has CDR1 MGHRA and CDR2 YSYEKL. This CDR3 is built from 16 residues. With V trimmed by 4 bases and J by 0 bases, 8 bases remained unmatched. As DNA, the CDR3 is TGCGCCAGCAGCCGGGACAGTCCTCCCATGAACACTGAAGCTTTCTTT. Translated, it gives CASSRDSPPMNTEAFF.

J is TRBJ1-1 and V is TRBV30; TRBD1 might be the D (5 bases). The CDR3 extends over 13 amino acids. The V gene lost 2 bases and the J gene lost 9 bases, with 16 bases spanning the gap. From germline, CDR1 is GTSNPN and CDR2 SVGIG (reference sequence). CDR3 residues: CAWSLRGFLQAFF. In nucleotides, the CDR3 is TGTGCCTGGAGTCTTCGGGGGTTTCTTCAAGCTTTCTTT.

The rearrangement links TRBV10-3 to TRBJ1-4; tentatively, D is TRBD1 (5 bases). The V gene lost 6 bases and the J gene lost 7 bases, with 21 bases spanning the gap. This CDR3 region has 16 residues. The germline V gene encodes CDR1 ENHRY and CDR2 SYGVKD. In DNA form, the CDR3 reads TGTGCCATCAGCGGGGGGACCGCAGGCGTAGGTGAAAAACTGTTTTTT. Translated: CAISGGTAGVGEKLFF.

The chain employs TRBV5-4 and TRBJ1-6; 7 bases line up with TRBD1. From germline, CDR1 is SGHNT and CDR2 YYREEE (reference sequence). With 1 base clipped from V and 14 bases from J, the junction kept 15 bases outside the gene matches. The CDR3 totals 16 residues. The CDR3 coding sequence is TGTGCCAGCAGCTTGTCGATCGGGACAGATCCTTTGGCCCTCCACTTT. Encoded protein: CASSLSIGTDPLALHF.

This clone was found once. V is TRBV2 and J is TRBJ1-2; D might be TRBD1 (6 bases). Germline V CDR1 and CDR2: SNHLY, FYNNEI. CDR3 length equals 15 residues. Trimming removed 7 bases from V and 4 bases from J, with 19 bases in between. The CDR3 reads CASITGGGAGYGYTF. DNA of the CDR3: TGTGCCAGCATTACCGGAGGGGGGGCGGGCTATGGCTACACCTTC.

This clone was recorded once. The rearrangement uses TRBV4-2 and TRBJ1-2; D might be TRBD1 (6 bases). The CDR3 totals 14 residues. The V and J ends lost 0 bases and 4 bases respectively, with 9 bases between them. CDR1 is LGHNA, CDR2 YNFKEQ, per germline. CDR3 residues: CASSQDQGLYGYTF. In DNA form, the CDR3 reads TGTGCCAGCAGCCAAGATCAGGGGCTCTATGGCTACACCTTC.

The J gene is TRBJ1-5, the V gene TRBV19; 9 bases map to TRBD1. The CDR3 contains 14 residues. The V gene end was trimmed by 7 bases and the J gene end by 6 bases; junction bases not matched to a gene: 7. CDR1 LNHDA and CDR2 SQIVND come from the germline V gene (reference sequence). CDR3 sequence (DNA): TGTGCCAGTATCACAGGGGGCGCTGGTCAGCCCCAGCATTTT. It is translated as CASITGGAGQPQHF.

DNA of the CDR3: TGTGCCAGCAGCTTCGGACAAATGGGCACTGAAGCTTTCTTT. It translates to CASSFGQMGTEAFF. The V and J genes are TRBV11-2 and TRBJ1-1; a possible D gene is TRBD1 (5 bases). This CDR3 is built from 14 residues. The V end was cut by 3 bases, the J end by 4 bases, with 12 bases between. Germline CDR1 reads SGHAT; CDR2 reads FQNNGV.

V is TRBV5-6 and J is TRBJ1-3; TRBD1 matches at 7 bases. In germline, CDR1 is SGHDT, CDR2 YYEEEE. The CDR3 length is 14 residues. Trimming at V came to 3 bases and at J to 10 bases, leaving 10 bases not matched to a gene. As DNA, the CDR3 is TGTGCCAGCAGCTGGACAGGTTCCAAGGAGACCATATATTTT. Translating it yields CASSWTGSKETIYF.

The chain combines TRBV29-1 with TRBJ2-7; 9 positions match TRBD2. Germline V CDR1 and CDR2: SQVTM, ANQGSEA. The V gene end was trimmed by 6 bases and the J gene end by 2 bases; junction bases not matched to a gene: 5. The CDR3 consists of 13 residues. Written as DNA, the CDR3 is TGCAGCGTCGTAGCGGGGGCCGCCTACGAGCAGTACTTC. Translating gives CSVVAGAAYEQYF.

The chain carries TRBV7-9 and TRBJ1-4; no clear D. Germline CDR1 SEHNR, CDR2 FQNEAQ (reference sequence). Trimming pared 5 bases from V and 4 bases from J, leaving 17 bases between. The CDR3 contains 16 residues. The CDR3 DNA sequence: TGTGCCAGCAGCGTTGGAGGGATTGGGAATAATGAAAAACTGTTTTTT. It specifies CASSVGGIGNNEKLFF.

The chain is built from TRBV20-1 and TRBJ1-1; no definite D call. Germline V gives CDR1 DFQATT, CDR2 SNEGSKA (reference sequence). V was cut by 0 bases and J by 7 bases, with 6 bases left in between. This CDR3 has 11 residues. DNA for the CDR3: TGCAGTGCTAGAGAAGAGTTTGAAGCTTTCTTT. The encoded protein is CSAREEFEAFF.